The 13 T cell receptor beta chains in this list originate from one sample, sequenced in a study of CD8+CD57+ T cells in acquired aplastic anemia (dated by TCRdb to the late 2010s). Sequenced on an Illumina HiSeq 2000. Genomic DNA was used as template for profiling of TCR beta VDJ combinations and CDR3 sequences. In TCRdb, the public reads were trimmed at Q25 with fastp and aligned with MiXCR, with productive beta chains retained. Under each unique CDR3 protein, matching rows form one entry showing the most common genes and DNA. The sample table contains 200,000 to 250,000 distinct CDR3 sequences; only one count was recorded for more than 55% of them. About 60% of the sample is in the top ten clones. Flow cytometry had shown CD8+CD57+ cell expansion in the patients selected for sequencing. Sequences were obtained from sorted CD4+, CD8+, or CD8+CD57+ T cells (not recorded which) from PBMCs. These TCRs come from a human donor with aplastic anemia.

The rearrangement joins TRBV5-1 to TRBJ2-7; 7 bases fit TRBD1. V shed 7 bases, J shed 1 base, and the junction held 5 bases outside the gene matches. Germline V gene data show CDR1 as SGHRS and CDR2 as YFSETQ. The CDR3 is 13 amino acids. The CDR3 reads CASRKTGSYEQYF. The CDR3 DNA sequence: TGCGCCAGCCGTAAGACAGGGTCCTACGAGCAGTACTTC.

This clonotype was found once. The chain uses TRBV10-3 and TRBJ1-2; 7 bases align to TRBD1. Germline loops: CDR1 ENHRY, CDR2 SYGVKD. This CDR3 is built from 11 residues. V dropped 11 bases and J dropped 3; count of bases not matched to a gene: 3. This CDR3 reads CAGGTDYGYTF. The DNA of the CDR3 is TGTGCCGGCGGGACAGACTATGGCTACACCTTC.

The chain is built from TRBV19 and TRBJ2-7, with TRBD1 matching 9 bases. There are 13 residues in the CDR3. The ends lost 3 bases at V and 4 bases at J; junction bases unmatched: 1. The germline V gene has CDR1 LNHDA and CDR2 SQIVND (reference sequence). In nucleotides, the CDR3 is TGTGCCAGTAGTATCGGACAGGGGTACGAGCAGTACTTC. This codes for CASSIGQGYEQYF.

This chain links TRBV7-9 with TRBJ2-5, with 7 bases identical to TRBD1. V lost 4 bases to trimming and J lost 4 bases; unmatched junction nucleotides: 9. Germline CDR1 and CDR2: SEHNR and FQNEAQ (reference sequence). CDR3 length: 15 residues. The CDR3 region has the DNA TGTGCCAGCAGCTCCATAAGCGAGGGGGCAGAGACCCAGTACTTC. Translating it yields CASSSISEGAETQYF.

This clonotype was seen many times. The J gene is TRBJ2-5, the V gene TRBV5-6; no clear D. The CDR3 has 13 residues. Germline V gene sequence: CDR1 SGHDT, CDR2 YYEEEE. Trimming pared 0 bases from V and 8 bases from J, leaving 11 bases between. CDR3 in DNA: TGTGCCAGCAGCTTGGGAAGTATGGTCACCCAGTACTTC. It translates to CASSLGSMVTQYF.

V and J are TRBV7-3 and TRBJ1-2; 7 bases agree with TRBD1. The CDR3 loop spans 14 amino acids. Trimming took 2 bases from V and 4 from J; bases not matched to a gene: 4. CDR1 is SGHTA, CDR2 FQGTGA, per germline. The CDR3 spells CASSLGQAGYGYTF. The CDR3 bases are TGTGCCAGCAGCTTAGGACAGGCGGGCTATGGCTACACCTTC.

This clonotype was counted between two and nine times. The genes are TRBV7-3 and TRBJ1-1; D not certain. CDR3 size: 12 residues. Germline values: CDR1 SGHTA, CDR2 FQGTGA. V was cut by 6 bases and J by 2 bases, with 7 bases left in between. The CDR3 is CASRIPNTEAFF. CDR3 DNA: TGTGCCAGCAGAATTCCTAACACTGAAGCTTTCTTT.

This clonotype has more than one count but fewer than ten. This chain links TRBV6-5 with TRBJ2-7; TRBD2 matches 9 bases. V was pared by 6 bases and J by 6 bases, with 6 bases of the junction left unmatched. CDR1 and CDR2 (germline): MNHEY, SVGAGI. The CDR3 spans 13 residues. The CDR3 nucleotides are TGTGCCAGCAGATCCAGCGGGAGGCTCGAGCAGTACTTC. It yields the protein CASRSSGRLEQYF.

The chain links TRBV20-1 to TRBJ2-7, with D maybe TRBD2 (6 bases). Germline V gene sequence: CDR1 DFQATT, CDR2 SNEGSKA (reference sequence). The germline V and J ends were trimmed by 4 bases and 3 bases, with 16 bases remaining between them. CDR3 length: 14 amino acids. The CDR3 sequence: CSATAGGADYEQYF. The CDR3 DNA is TGCAGTGCTACGGCCGGAGGGGCAGACTACGAGCAGTACTTC.

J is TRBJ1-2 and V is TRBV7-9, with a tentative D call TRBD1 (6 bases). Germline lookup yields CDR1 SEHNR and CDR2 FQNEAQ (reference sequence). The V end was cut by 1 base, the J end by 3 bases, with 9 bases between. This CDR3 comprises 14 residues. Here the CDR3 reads CASSLEQGDYGYTF. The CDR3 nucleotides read TGTGCCAGCAGCTTAGAACAGGGTGACTATGGCTACACCTTC.

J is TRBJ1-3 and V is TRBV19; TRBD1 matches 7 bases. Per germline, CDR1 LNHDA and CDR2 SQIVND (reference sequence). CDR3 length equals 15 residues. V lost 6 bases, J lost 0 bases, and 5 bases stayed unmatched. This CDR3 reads CASRGTDSSGNTIYF. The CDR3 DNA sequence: TGTGCCAGTAGGGGGACAGACAGCTCTGGAAACACCATATATTTT.

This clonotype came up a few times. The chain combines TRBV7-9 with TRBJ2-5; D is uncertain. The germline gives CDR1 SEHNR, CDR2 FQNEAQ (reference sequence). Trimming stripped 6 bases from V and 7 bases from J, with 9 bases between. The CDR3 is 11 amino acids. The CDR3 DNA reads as TGTGCCAGCAGTCCCTCCGGGACCCAGTACTTC. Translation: CASSPSGTQYF.

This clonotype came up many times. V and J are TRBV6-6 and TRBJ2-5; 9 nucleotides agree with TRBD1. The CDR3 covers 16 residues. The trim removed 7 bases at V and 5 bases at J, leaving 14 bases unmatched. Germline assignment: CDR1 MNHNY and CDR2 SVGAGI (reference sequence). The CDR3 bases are TGTGCCAGCACTAAATACCGACCAGGACAGGGGGAGACCCAGTACTTC. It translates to CASTKYRPGQGETQYF.